This TCR beta chain was recovered during a study of control samples from healthy donors and cancer patients. Germline CDR1 is MNHEY and CDR2 is SVGEGT. CDR3 size: 16 residues. The V end lost 6 bases, the J end lost 2 bases, and 18 bases lay between the germline ends. Clones were read by immunoSEQ multiplex PCR, and TCRdb kept only the in-frame ones, dropping some. The table lists 100,000 or so clones, 80% to 90% of them singletons. Sequencing was performed on blood. The V and J genes are TRBV6-2 or TRBV6-3 and TRBJ2-3; perhaps TRBD1 as D (6 bases). This TCR came from a woman between 45 and 65 years old in good health. CDR3 nucleotides: TGTGCCAGCAGCCGCTCCGACAGGACCCCCACAGATACGCAGTATTTT. It yields the protein CASSRSDRTPTDTQYF.